This TCR beta chain was observed in a study of blood T cell repertoires in COVID-19. About the study: From T cells, B-cell-depleted T cells, or PBMCs came the material, which was cDNA or gDNA.

Germline assignment: CDR1 SGHDT and CDR2 YYEEEE. The CDR3 is 17 residues long. V shed 0 bases and J 4 bases; nucleotides not matched to a gene: 9. This table comes from immunoSEQ multiplex PCR, and its TCRdb copy is limited to in-frame clones, with some not included. Of 50,000 or so clones listed, about 79% are singletons. Seattle-derived patients entered the study during active infection and were followed longitudinally. This clonotype was sampled from a man at least 80 years old with COVID-19, enrolled during active disease. The sample comprised peripheral blood. The V call is TRBV5-6, the J call TRBJ2-7; 11 bases match TRBD2. The DNA for the CDR3 is TGTGCCAGCAGCTTGGGAAGTTTACTAGCGGGGGCGTACGAGCAGTACTTC. Its protein is CASSLGSLLAGAYEQYF.